A selection of T cell receptor beta chains follows, all from one sample in a study of shared clonotypes between healthy human individuals. Sequenced by immunoSEQ multiplex PCR; TCRdb stores in-frame clones only, minus some. This sample has fewer than 3 million clones, with around 93% found just once. What was sequenced was naive CD4+ T cells from PBMCs. The receptors were gathered from a man between 18 and 29 years old in good health. Some clones in this sample may be carry-over from other donors' samples. Each CDR3 is given without its conserved first and last residue.

v_gene: TRBV4-2; j_gene: TRBJ2-7; CDR3aa: ASSQVGGSGISYEQY
v_gene: TRBV11-2; j_gene: TRBJ2-1; CDR3aa: ASSLGLANEQF
v_gene: TRBV5-1; j_gene: TRBJ2-7; CDR3aa: ASSLAPGPYEQY
v_gene: TRBV9; j_gene: TRBJ2-1; CDR3aa: ASSTLGGVAYNEQF
v_gene: TRBV4-1; j_gene: TRBJ1-1; CDR3aa: ASSQGYSPDQAF
v_gene: TRBV19; j_gene: TRBJ1-1; CDR3aa: ASSSHQGSTEAF
v_gene: TRBV18; j_gene: TRBJ2-7; CDR3aa: ASSPSRDRPHEQY
v_gene: TRBV11-2; j_gene: TRBJ2-7; CDR3aa: ASSYQQGGSYEQY
v_gene: TRBV5-6; j_gene: TRBJ2-7; CDR3aa: ASTPGRVYEQY
v_gene: TRBV10-3; j_gene: TRBJ2-7; CDR3aa: AISESMQSPEQY
v_gene: TRBV6-1; j_gene: TRBJ2-2; CDR3aa: ASSRDYTGELF
v_gene: TRBV7-9; j_gene: TRBJ2-6; CDR3aa: ASSLALTSGANVLT
v_gene: TRBV7-2; j_gene: TRBJ1-2; CDR3aa: ASSSGSLRGYT
v_gene: TRBV5-1; j_gene: TRBJ1-1; CDR3aa: ASSTLGTNTEAF
v_gene: TRBV19; j_gene: TRBJ1-1; CDR3aa: ASSPRTGSPGTEAF
v_gene: TRBV6-5; j_gene: TRBJ1-4; CDR3aa: ASRQNEKLF
v_gene: TRBV27; j_gene: TRBJ2-5; CDR3aa: ASSSAGAGETQY
v_gene: TRBV5-1; j_gene: TRBJ1-1; CDR3aa: ASSPRTGDKHEAF
v_gene: TRBV5-1; j_gene: TRBJ2-2; CDR3aa: ASSGTTNTGELF
v_gene: TRBV5-1; j_gene: TRBJ2-2; CDR3aa: ASSLGGSRAGELF
v_gene: TRBV19; j_gene: TRBJ1-2; CDR3aa: ASSRLTYGYT
v_gene: TRBV4-3; j_gene: TRBJ1-2; CDR3aa: ASSQIGRGYT
v_gene: TRBV4-3; j_gene: TRBJ1-6; CDR3aa: ASSQVPRSPLH
v_gene: TRBV7-3; j_gene: TRBJ2-1; CDR3aa: ASSLQGGSYNEQF
v_gene: TRBV7-9; j_gene: TRBJ2-3; CDR3aa: ASSPRGGPTDTQY
v_gene: TRBV2; j_gene: TRBJ2-7; CDR3aa: ASSGGQGLGSASYEQY
v_gene: TRBV2; j_gene: TRBJ1-1; CDR3aa: ASSERRVNTEAF